These T cell receptor beta chains were read from a single sample in a study of CD8+ T cells in alopecia areata. The repertoire was sequenced with immunoSEQ multiplex PCR; TCRdb's copy has only in-frame clones and lacks some. The sample lists under 200,000 clones; roughly 60% were seen once. The sample consisted of CD4+ T cells sorted from blood, taken at week 24, from a patient treated with tofacitinib. The receptor set was obtained from a human donor with alopecia areata. The CDR3 runs from the conserved cysteine through the conserved F or W. Clone size, where shown, is once, few, many, or a class for clones that have expanded.

>TRBJ2-7|once|TRBV27
CASSPPPGQGYEQYF
>TRBJ2-5|-|TRBV4-2
CASSQAGRDLQETQYF
>TRBJ2-1|-|TRBV4-1
CASSQGSLAGAGNEQFF
>TRBJ2-4|-|TRBV20-1
CSAPTRDIQYF
>TRBJ1-1|few|TRBV6-5
CASSYTGRNTEAFF
>TRBJ1-5|-|TRBV4-1
CASSPDRFVQPQHF
>TRBJ1-1|-|TRBV5-1
CASSSGTGYGVNTEAFF
>TRBJ1-4|-|TRBV4-1
CASSPGVSTAVEKLFF
>TRBJ2-7|-|TRBV30
CAWSSPLGIRQYF
>TRBJ2-5|-|TRBV27
CASSTPGGSVETQYF
>TRBJ1-1|-|TRBV29-1
CSVEQKLNTEAFF
>TRBJ1-4|-|TRBV30
CAWSAGAGANEKLFF
>TRBJ2-5|-|TRBV10-3
CAISRTSGGTQETQYF
>TRBJ1-1|-|TRBV7-3
CASSFQGNTEAFF
>TRBJ2-5|-|TRBV6-1
CASSTTPKETQYF
>TRBJ2-3|-|TRBV29-1
CSVDGGARSTDTQYF
>TRBJ1-4|-|TRBV2
CAGGGTAAEKLFF
>TRBJ2-5|-|TRBV25-1
CASRALAGTQETQYF
>TRBJ1-5|-|TRBV5-4
CASSSQGSNQPQHF
>TRBJ1-6|-|TRBV27
CASSRASSPLHF
>TRBJ2-3|-|TRBV6-1
CASSGTGRTDTQYF
>TRBJ2-2|-|TRBV5-6
CASTGQKNTGELFF
>TRBJ2-3|-|TRBV29-1
CSVVRGGNTDTQYF
>TRBJ2-1|-|TRBV7-9
CASSPTRMMDNEQFF
>TRBJ2-4|few|TRBV19
CASSWEGYKNIQYF
>TRBJ1-4|-|TRBV5-1
CASSFKGQDEKLFF
>TRBJ1-4|-|TRBV5-4
CASSSSRRDGNEKLFF
>TRBJ1-3|-|TRBV4-1
CASSQQGLPGNTIYF
>TRBJ2-5|once|TRBV9
CASSVAPAREVETQYF
>TRBJ2-7|-|TRBV29-1
CSVRGLAGNPYEQYF
>TRBJ1-2|few|TRBV6-6
CASSLGPDYGYTF
>TRBJ1-5|-|TRBV19
CASSSRGGALGRQPQHF
>TRBJ2-3|-|TRBV5-1
CASSLDGRGTDTQYF
>TRBJ2-3|once|TRBV29-1
CTSVAALTDTQYF
>TRBJ2-5|-|TRBV15
CATSRALRAEEETQYF
>TRBJ1-3|few|TRBV2
CASSKTGGWDTIYF
>TRBJ1-1|-|TRBV5-6
CASSQMRGTEMNTEAFF
>TRBJ1-5|-|TRBV5-1
CASSSDSNQPQHF
>TRBJ2-1|-|TRBV14
CASSQGTLSYNEQFF
>TRBJ1-1|many|TRBV6-5
CASQPRGLNTEAFF
>TRBJ1-1|-|TRBV29-1
CSVEVTGLGVTEAFF
>TRBJ2-3|-|TRBV28
CASKPGTDTQYF
>TRBJ2-5|-|TRBV4-1
CASSQDLGKETQYF
>TRBJ1-4|once|TRBV7-9
CASSLVGGGEKLFF
>TRBJ2-5|few|TRBV7-9
CANDGTGGETQYF
>TRBJ1-2|once|TRBV6-5
CASSRAGAYGYTF
>TRBJ2-7|-|TRBV7-8
CASSLEVSGQYF
>TRBJ2-7|few|TRBV2
CASSYDRGLEQYF
>TRBJ1-6|-|TRBV27
CASSLSQPYNSPLHF
>TRBJ1-5|-|TRBV15
CATSSGNGNQPQHF
>TRBJ2-3|-|TRBV30
CAWSVPLSTQYF
>TRBJ1-1|-|TRBV7-9
CASSLDRVLSRAEAFF
>TRBJ2-4|few|TRBV6-1
CASSWSGDGGNIQYF
>TRBJ1-1|-|TRBV29-1
CSAYRRENTEAFF
>TRBJ1-5|-|TRBV6-6
CASSYSREPQHF